This paragraph reports one T cell receptor beta chain. The antigen remains unidentified. This CDR3 region has 17 residues. Germline-derived CDR1 and CDR2 are SGHRS and YFSETQ. V was trimmed by 4 bases and J by 3 bases, leaving 19 bases between them. This sample is drawn from a study of cytomegalovirus exposure and HLA in healthy donors. Study-wide points: When a later analysis was performed, an Asian-associated ancestry cluster reportedly had fewer N-insertions than the 666-donor mean.

The study ran its PCR with 60 Vbeta and 13 Jbeta primers. TCRdb's table, derived via immunoSEQ multiplex PCR, lists solely in-frame clones and lacks some. This repertoire shows 70,000 to 90,000 clones, 60% to 75% found once; its top ten account for less than 25%. V gene TRBV5-1 combines with J gene TRBJ2-2; tentatively, D is TRBD1 (5 bases). The TCR comes from a man aged 40-49 years in good health and CMV-seropositive. Sequencing was done on a sample of PBMCs. In nucleotides, the CDR3 is TGCGCCAGCAGCCTCTCGCCTCAGGGCGCGGACACCGGGGAGCTGTTTTTT. It specifies CASSLSPQGADTGELFF.